The 9 T cell receptor beta chains listed next were all sequenced from one sample in a study of OX40 agonist ivuxolimab in advanced cancers. Profiling relied on immunoSEQ multiplex PCR, and the TCRdb table lists in-frame clones only, not all of them. The sample includes about 82,000 clones, 83% of them seen just once. The source was CD4+ or CD8+ T cells sorted from blood, collected in a trial of the OX40 agonist ivuxolimab. These TCRs come from an adult with an advanced solid tumor such as melanoma, head and neck, liver or kidney cancer.

This chain connects TRBV4-1 to TRBJ1-5; 7 bases are a match to TRBD1. The germline V gene has CDR1 MGHRA and CDR2 YSYEKL. The CDR3 extends over 17 amino acids. J lost 0 bases, V lost 4 bases, and 9 bases had no gene match. CDR3 sequence (DNA): TGCGCCAGCAGCCCCGAGGACAGGCTGCTTAGCAATCAGCCCCAGCATTTT. Protein: CASSPEDRLLSNQPQHF.

V is TRBV5-1 and J is TRBJ1-1, with D possibly being TRBD1 (5 bases). Trimming removed 3 bases at V and 0 bases at J, with 15 bases between. Germline CDR1 is SGHRS and CDR2 is YFSETQ. CDR3 length equals 16 residues. CDR3 coding DNA: TGCGCCAGCAGCTCCGGGACTGCCCTAATGAACACTGAAGCTTTCTTT. Translated: CASSSGTALMNTEAFF.

V usage is TRBV2 and J usage is TRBJ1-1, with TRBD1 matching over 9 bases. CDR1 is SNHLY, CDR2 FYNNEI, per germline. The length of the CDR3 is 14 residues. With 5 bases clipped from V and 4 bases from J, the junction kept 5 bases outside the gene matches. In nucleotides, the CDR3 is TGTGCCAGCAGTTTACAGGGGGCTGGCACTGAAGCTTTCTTT. It translates to CASSLQGAGTEAFF.

This clone appeared a single time. The chain is built from TRBV19 and TRBJ1-5, with D hard to call. The CDR3 spans 13 residues. Trimming stripped 5 bases from V and 3 bases from J, with 8 bases between. CDR1 and CDR2 from the germline V gene are LNHDA and SQIVND (reference sequence). The CDR3 DNA follows: TGTGCCAGTAGTGTCCGACCCAATCAGCCCCAGCATTTT. Its translation: CASSVRPNQPQHF.

This chain joins TRBV30 and TRBJ1-4; TRBD1 might be the D (6 bases). Germline CDR1 is GTSNPN and CDR2 is SVGIG (reference sequence). The CDR3 totals 14 residues. Deletions cut 0 bases from V and 7 bases from J, with 12 bases between. CDR3 protein: CAWSVGGASEKLFF. Written as DNA, the CDR3 is TGTGCCTGGAGTGTGGGGGGCGCGAGTGAAAAACTGTTTTTT.

The V call is TRBV7-9, the J call TRBJ2-3, with D hard to call. CDR1 and CDR2 (germline): SEHNR, FQNEAQ (reference sequence). This CDR3 is 11 amino acids long. Deletions cut 3 bases from V and 6 bases from J, with 4 bases between. The CDR3 region has the DNA TGTGCCAGCAGCTTGAGGGATACGCAGTATTTT. It specifies CASSLRDTQYF.

The rearrangement joins TRBV4-2 to TRBJ2-1; TRBD2 might be the D (6 bases). V lost 5 bases to trimming and J lost 0 bases, with 14 bases between them. In germline, CDR1 is LGHNA, CDR2 YNFKEQ. The CDR3 has 16 residues. In nucleotides, the CDR3 is TGTGCCAGCAGCGCGCCGGCGGGGAGCTCCTACAATGAGCAGTTCTTC. Translated: CASSAPAGSSYNEQFF.

In this sample, this clone turned up many times. CDR3 nucleotide sequence: TGTGCCAGCAGTCCCGACGGCCACCCCGGCGTCTACGAGCAGTACTTC. Translating it yields CASSPDGHPGVYEQYF. V usage is TRBV27 and J usage is TRBJ2-7; D not resolved. This CDR3 has 16 residues. CDR1 and CDR2 (germline): MNHEY, SMNVEV (reference sequence). The germline V and J ends were trimmed by 5 bases and 3 bases, with 20 bases remaining between them.

V gene TRBV7-2 combines with J gene TRBJ2-7, with D perhaps matching TRBD1 (6 bases). The germline V gene encodes CDR1 SGHTA and CDR2 FQGNSA. There are 13 residues in the CDR3. Trimming took off 5 bases at V and 3 bases at J, with 11 bases between the two ends. CDR3 sequence: CASSPWTVYEQYF. The CDR3 coding sequence is TGTGCCAGCAGCCCGTGGACAGTCTACGAGCAGTACTTC.